This T cell receptor beta chain is drawn from a study of T cell responses to AZD1222 COVID-19 vaccine. Study results and caveats: Baseline antibody screening turned up just six seropositive AZD1222 recipients. Regions 160-218 and 743-854 held dominance among vaccine-associated CD4 TCRs, which spanned spike.

TCRdb keeps only in-frame clones here, not all; method: immunoSEQ multiplex PCR. The sample contains about 94,000 clones, about 85% of which appear only once. The analysis combined second doses at about 4 or about 12 weeks. Regarding this clone: The antigen is undetermined.

V was cut by 1 base and J by 10 bases, with 6 bases left in between. The CDR3 totals 12 residues. Looked up from germline, CDR1 is SGDLS and CDR2 is YYNGEE. The rearrangement links TRBV9 to TRBJ2-6; D gene ambiguous. This sequence originates from an adult who received the AZD1222 COVID-19 vaccine. Specimen: peripheral blood, collected 28 days after the second AZD1222 dose. CDR3 sequence reads: CASSVSPNVLTF. The CDR3 DNA is TGTGCCAGCAGCGTAAGTCCAAACGTCCTGACTTTC.